This TCR beta chain was identified in a study of response to subunit inactivated influenza vaccine. Trimming at V came to 5 bases and at J to 1 base, leaving 3 bases not matched to a gene. Germline-derived CDR1 and CDR2 are DFQATT and SNEGSKA (reference sequence). The CDR3 is made up of 15 amino acids. TCRdb re-derived calls from the RT-PCR reads in MiXCR, one entry per CDR3 protein. The profile covers some 480,000 distinct CDR3 sequences, with around 9.9% appearing a single time and about an eighth taken by the ten largest. The J gene is TRBJ2-3, the V gene TRBV20-1, with TRBD2 matching 13 bases. The receptor comes from a man in his forties or fifties who received an inactivated influenza vaccine. The sample consisted of PBMCs from blood, taken around seven weeks after vaccination. The chain's CDR3 is CSAGTSGMGTDTQYF. The CDR3 DNA follows: TGCAGTGCTGGGACTAGCGGGATGGGCACAGATACGCAGTATTTT.